In this sample, the clone carrying this T cell receptor beta chain turned up many times. The record originates from a study of regulatory T cells in long-lasting Graves disease. Between the trimmed V and J ends, which lost 3 bases and 5 bases, there was a span of 9 bases. There are 12 residues in the CDR3. The germline V gene has CDR1 SQVTM and CDR2 ANQGSEA. The TCR beta library used iRepertoire HTBI primers with Arm-PCR amplification of CDR3. One entry per CDR3 protein, called by TCRdb with MiXCR from the multiplex PCR reads. This sample has approximately 400,000 distinct CDR3 sequences, with under 15% found just once. The time point here: newly diagnosed GD, antithyroid drugs for less than 3 months. The TCR library was prepared using RNA isolated from PBMCs. This sample was shared with a second study, whose subject was T cells in Graves' hyperthyroidism and ophthalmopathy.

The TCR sequence derives from a woman in her twenties or thirties with Graves disease. The material sequenced was peripheral blood mononuclear cells (PBMCs), taken at new diagnosis, from a patient treated with antithyroid drugs. This chain connects TRBV29-1 to TRBJ2-3; D is unclear. The CDR3 reads CSVESLQDTQYF. CDR3 nucleotide sequence: TGCAGCGTTGAGTCCCTACAAGATACGCAGTATTTT.